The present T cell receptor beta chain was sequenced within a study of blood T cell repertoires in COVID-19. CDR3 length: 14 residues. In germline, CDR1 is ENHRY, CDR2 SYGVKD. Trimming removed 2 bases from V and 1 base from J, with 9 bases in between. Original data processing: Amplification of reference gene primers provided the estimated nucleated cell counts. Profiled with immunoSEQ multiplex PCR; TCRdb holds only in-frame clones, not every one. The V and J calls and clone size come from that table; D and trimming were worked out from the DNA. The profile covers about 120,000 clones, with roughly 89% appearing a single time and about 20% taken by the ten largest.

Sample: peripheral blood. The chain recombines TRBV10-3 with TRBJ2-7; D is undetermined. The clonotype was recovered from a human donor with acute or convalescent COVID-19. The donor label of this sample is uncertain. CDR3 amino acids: CAISERQASYEQYF. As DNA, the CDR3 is TGTGCCATCAGTGAGAGGCAGGCGTCCTACGAGCAGTACTTC.